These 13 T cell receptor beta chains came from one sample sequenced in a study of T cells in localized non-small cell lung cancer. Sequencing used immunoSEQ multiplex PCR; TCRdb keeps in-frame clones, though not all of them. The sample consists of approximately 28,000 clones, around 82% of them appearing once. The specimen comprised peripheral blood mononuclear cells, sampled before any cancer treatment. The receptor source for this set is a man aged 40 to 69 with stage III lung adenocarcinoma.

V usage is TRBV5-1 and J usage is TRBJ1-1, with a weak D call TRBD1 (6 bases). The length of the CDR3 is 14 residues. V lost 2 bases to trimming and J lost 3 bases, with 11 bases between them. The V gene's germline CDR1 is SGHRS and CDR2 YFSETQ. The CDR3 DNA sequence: TGCGCCAGCAGCTTAGGAGGGGGAGACACTGAAGCTTTCTTT. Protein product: CASSLGGGDTEAFF.

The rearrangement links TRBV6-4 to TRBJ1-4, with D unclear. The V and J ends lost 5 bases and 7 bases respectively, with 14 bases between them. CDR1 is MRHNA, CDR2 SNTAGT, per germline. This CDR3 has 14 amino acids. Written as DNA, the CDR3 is TGTGCCAGCAGTACGAGAAAGGATTTTGAAAAACTGTTTTTT. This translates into CASSTRKDFEKLFF.

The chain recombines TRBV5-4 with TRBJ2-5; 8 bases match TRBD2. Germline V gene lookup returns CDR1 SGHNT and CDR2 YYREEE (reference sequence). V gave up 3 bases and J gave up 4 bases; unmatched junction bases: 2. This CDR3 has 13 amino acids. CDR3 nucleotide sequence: TGTGCCAGCAGCTCGGGGGGGCCAGAGACCCAGTACTTC. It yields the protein CASSSGGPETQYF. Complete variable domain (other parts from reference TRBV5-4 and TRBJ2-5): ETGVTQSPTHLIKTRGQQVTLRCSSQSGHNTVSWYQQALGQGPQFIFQYYREEENGRGNFPPRFSGLQFPNYSSELNVNALELDDSALYLCASSSGGPETQYFGPGTRLLVL.

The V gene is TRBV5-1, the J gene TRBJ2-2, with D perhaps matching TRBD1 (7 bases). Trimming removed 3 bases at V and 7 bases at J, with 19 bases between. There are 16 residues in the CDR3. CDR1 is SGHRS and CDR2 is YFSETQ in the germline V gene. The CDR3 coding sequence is TGCGCCAGCAGCTGGCGGACAGGCGGGATGGTCGGGGAGCTGTTTTTT. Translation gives CASSWRTGGMVGELFF.

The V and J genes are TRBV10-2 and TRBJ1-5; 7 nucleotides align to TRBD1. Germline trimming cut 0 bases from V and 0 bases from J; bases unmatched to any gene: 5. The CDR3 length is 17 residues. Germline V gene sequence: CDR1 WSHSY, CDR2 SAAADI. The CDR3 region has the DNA TGCGCCAGCAGTGAGTCGGCAGGGGGTTTTAGCAATCAGCCCCAGCATTTT. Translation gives CASSESAGGFSNQPQHF.

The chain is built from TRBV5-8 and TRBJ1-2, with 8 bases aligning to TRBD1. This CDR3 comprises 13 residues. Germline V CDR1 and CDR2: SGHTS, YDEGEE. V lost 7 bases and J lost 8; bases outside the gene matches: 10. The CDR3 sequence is CASGGDRWAGYTF. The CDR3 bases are TGTGCCAGCGGAGGGGACAGGTGGGCCGGCTACACCTTC.

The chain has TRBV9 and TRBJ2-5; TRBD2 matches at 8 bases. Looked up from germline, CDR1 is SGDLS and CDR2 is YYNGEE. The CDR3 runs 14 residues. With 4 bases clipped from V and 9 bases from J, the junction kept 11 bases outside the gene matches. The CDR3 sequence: CASSPPGLGMAQYF. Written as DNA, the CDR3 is TGTGCCAGCAGCCCTCCGGGACTAGGGATGGCCCAGTACTTC. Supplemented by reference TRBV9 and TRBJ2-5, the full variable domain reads DSGVTQTPKHLITATGQRVTLRCSPRSGDLSVYWYQQSLDQGLQFLIQYYNGEERAKGNILERFSAQQFPDLHSELNLSSLELGDSALYFCASSPPGLGMAQYFGPGTRLLVL.

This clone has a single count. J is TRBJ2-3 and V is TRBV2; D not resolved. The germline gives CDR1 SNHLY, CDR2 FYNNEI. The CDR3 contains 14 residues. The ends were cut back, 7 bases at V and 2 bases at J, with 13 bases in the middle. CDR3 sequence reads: CASIHLRPTDTQYF. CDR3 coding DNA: TGTGCCAGCATCCACCTGCGGCCCACAGATACGCAGTATTTT.

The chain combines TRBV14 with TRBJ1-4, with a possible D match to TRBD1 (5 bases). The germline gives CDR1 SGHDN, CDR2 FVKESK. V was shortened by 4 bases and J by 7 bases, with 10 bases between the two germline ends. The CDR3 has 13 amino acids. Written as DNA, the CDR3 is TGTGCCAGCAGCCGCCCGGGGCCTGAAAAACTGTTTTTT. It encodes CASSRPGPEKLFF. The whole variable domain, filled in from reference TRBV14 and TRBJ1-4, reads EAGVTQFPSHSVIEKGQTVTLRCDPISGHDNLYWYRRVMGKEIKFLLHFVKESKQDESGMPNNRFLAERTGGTYSTLKVQPAELEDSGVYFCASSRPGPEKLFFGSGTQLSVL.

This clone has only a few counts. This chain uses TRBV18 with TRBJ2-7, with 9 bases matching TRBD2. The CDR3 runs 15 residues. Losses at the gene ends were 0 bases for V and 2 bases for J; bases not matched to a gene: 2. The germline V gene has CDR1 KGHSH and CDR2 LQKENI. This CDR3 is CASSPPGLAAYEQYF. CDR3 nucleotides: TGTGCCAGCTCACCACCGGGACTAGCAGCCTACGAGCAGTACTTC.

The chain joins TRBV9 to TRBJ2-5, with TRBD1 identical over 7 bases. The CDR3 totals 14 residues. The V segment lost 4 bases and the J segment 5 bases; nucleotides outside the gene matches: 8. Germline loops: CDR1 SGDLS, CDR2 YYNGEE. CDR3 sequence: CASSPTGIGETQYF. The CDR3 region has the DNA TGTGCCAGCAGCCCGACAGGGATCGGGGAGACCCAGTACTTC.

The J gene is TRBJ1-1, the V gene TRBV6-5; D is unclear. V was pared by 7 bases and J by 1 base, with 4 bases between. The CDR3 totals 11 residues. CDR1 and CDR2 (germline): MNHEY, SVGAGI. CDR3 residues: CASITNTEAFF. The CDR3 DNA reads TGTGCCAGCATTACGAACACTGAAGCTTTCTTT.

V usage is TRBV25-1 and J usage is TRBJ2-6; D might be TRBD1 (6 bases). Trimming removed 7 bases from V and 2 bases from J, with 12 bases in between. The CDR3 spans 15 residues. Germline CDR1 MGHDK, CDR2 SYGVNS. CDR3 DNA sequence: TGTGCCAGCACGACAGGTGGTGCTGGGGCCAACGTCCTGACTTTC. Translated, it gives CASTTGGAGANVLTF.